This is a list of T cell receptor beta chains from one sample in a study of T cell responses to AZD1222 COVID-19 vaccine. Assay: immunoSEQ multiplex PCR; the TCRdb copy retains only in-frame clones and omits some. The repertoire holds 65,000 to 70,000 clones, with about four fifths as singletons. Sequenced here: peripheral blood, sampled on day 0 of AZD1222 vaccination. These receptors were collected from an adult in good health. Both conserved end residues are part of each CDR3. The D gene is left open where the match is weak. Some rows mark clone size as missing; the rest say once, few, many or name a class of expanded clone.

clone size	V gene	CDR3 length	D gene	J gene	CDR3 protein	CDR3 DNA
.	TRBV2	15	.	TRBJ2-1	CASSETFFSRGEQFF	TGTGCCAGCAGTGAAACATTCTTTAGTCGGGGTGAGCAGTTCTTC
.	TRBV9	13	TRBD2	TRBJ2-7	CASSEGLASEQYF	TGTGCCAGCAGCGAAGGACTAGCCTCCGAGCAGTACTTC
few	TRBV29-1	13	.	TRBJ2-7	CSVEVGDSYEQYF	TGCAGCGTTGAAGTGGGGGATTCCTACGAGCAGTACTTC
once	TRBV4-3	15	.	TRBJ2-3	CASSQAGVRTDTQYF	TGCGCCAGCAGCCAAGCGGGCGTGCGCACAGATACGCAGTATTTT
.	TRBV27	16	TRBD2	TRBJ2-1	CASSRTGLAGGYEQFF	TGTGCCAGCAGTCGGACTGGACTAGCGGGGGGGTATGAGCAGTTCTTC
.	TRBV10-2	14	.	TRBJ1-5	CASSERAGNQPQHF	TGCGCCAGCAGTGAGAGGGCGGGCAATCAGCCCCAGCATTTT
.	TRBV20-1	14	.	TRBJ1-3	CSACDRQRGNTIYF	TGCAGTGCTTGTGACAGACAGAGGGGAAACACCATATATTTT
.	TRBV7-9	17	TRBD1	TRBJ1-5	CASSWGQGDGSNQPQHF	TGTGCCAGCAGCTGGGGACAGGGAGATGGTAGCAATCAGCCCCAGCATTTT
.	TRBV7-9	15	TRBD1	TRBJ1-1	CASSSKGGWGTEAFF	TGTGCCAGCAGCTCCAAAGGGGGCTGGGGTACTGAAGCTTTCTTT
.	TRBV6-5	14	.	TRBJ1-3	CASSPASLRNTIYF	TGTGCCAGCAGCCCAGCCAGTTTGCGAAACACCATATATTTT
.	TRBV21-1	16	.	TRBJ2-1	CASSIRPLGSYNEQFF	TGTGCCAGCAGCATACGGCCTCTCGGTTCCTACAATGAGCAGTTCTTC
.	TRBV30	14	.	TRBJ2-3	CAWSGRRGRDTQYF	TGTGCCTGGAGTGGTCGTCGTGGTAGGGATACGCAGTATTTT
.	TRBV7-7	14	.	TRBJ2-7	CASSLAKGRSEQYF	TGTGCTAGCAGCTTAGCGAAGGGGCGAAGCGAGCAGTACTTC
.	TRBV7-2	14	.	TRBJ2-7	CASSLGGEAYEQYF	TGTGCCAGCAGCTTAGGAGGGGAGGCCTACGAGCAGTACTTC
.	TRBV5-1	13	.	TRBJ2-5	CASRGGGGETQYF	TGCGCCAGCAGGGGAGGGGGCGGAGAGACCCAGTACTTC
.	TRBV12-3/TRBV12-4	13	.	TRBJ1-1	CASSRGAVTEAFF	TGTGCCAGCAGTCGGGGGGCGGTCACTGAAGCTTTCTTT
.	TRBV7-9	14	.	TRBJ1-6	CALRGRGTNSPLHF	TGTGCCTTGAGGGGGAGGGGGACGAATTCACCCCTCCACTTT
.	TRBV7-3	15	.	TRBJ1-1	CASSLKGPGSTEAFF	TGTGCCAGCAGCTTAAAGGGCCCGGGGAGCACTGAAGCTTTCTTT
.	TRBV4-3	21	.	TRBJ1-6	CASSQDIGQRITVQLNSPLHF	TGCGCCAGCAGCCAAGATATTGGCCAGAGGATAACCGTCCAACTTAATTCACCCCTCCACTTT
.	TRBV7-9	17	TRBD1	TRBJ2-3	CASSPPRDREVPDTQYF	TGTGCCAGCAGCCCGCCCCGGGACAGGGAGGTTCCAGATACGCAGTATTTT
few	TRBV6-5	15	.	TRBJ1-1	CASSLSLTSNTEAFF	TGTGCCAGCAGTTTATCCCTGACTTCGAACACTGAAGCTTTCTTT
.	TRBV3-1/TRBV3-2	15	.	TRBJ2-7	CASSQGRDPSYEQYF	TGTGCCAGCAGCCAGGGAAGGGACCCCTCCTACGAGCAGTACTTC